The rows below give T cell receptor beta chains drawn from one sample of a study of T cells in Graves' hyperthyroidism and ophthalmopathy. TCRdb re-called the multiplex PCR reads with MiXCR, one entry per CDR3 protein. There are 400,000 to 550,000 distinct CDR3 sequences in the sample; over 13% occur only once, and less than 20% lies in the top ten. Sample: blood. The receptors shown here come from a young woman with Graves' hyperthyroidism. Both conserved end residues are part of each CDR3. The D gene is left open where the match is weak. Not every row has a clone size; where given, it reads once, few, many or a size class.

d_call,cdr3_length,j_call,v_call,clone_size,cdr3_nt,cdr3_aa
TRBD2,14,TRBJ2-5,TRBV12-3/TRBV12-4,-,TGTGCCAGCAGGCAGGGACTAGGGCAAGAGATCCAGTACTTC,CASRQGLGQEIQYF
-,10,TRBJ1-2,TRBV29-1,few,TGCAGCGGGAAAGCGGATGGCTACACCTTC,CSGKADGYTF
TRBD2,17,TRBJ2-1,TRBV11-3,-,TGTGCCAGCAGCCTCGGACTAGCGGGAGGGCCTGTCAATGAGCAGTTCTTC,CASSLGLAGGPVNEQFF
-,15,TRBJ2-2,TRBV12-3/TRBV12-4,many,TGTGCCAGCAGGCAACTTCTAGGGAACACCGGGGAGCTGTTTTTT,CASRQLLGNTGELFF
-,15,TRBJ2-7,TRBV10-2,-,TGCGCCAGCAGCTCTACACGAGGGGATACCTACGAGCAGTACTTC,CASSSTRGDTYEQYF
TRBD1,16,TRBJ1-1,TRBV20-1,many,TGCAGTGCTAGAGCGACAGGGGGCGACATGAACACTGAAGCTTTCTTT,CSARATGGDMNTEAFF
-,13,TRBJ2-7,TRBV2,many,TGTGCCAGCACTGGCACGGCCTACTACGAGCAGTACTTC,CASTGTAYYEQYF
TRBD2,15,TRBJ2-1,TRBV7-7,many,TGTGCCAGCAGCCCGCGGGAGAGTGGCTACAATGAGCAGTTCTTC,CASSPRESGYNEQFF
-,15,TRBJ1-2,TRBV12-5,-,TGTGCTAGTGGTTTCGGCACAGGGTGGAACTATGGCTACACCTTC,CASGFGTGWNYGYTF
-,16,TRBJ1-3,TRBV7-9,-,TGTGCCAGCAGTCTTCTTGGGACGTCCTCTGGAAACACCATATATTTT,CASSLLGTSSGNTIYF
-,14,TRBJ2-2,TRBV24-1,-,TGTGCCACCGGATTTAACAGGGACACCGGGGAGCTGTTTTTT,CATGFNRDTGELFF
TRBD1,17,TRBJ2-3,TRBV13,many,TGTGCCAGCGGCCCCGCCCGTCAAGGGGGCAGGGCAGATACGCAGTATTTT,CASGPARQGGRADTQYF
TRBD1,15,TRBJ1-2,TRBV30,-,TGTGCCTGGAATAGGTACGGACAGGGGGGATCCGGCTACACCTTC,CAWNRYGQGGSGYTF
-,15,TRBJ1-1,TRBV6-1,many,TGTGCCAGCAGTGAAGGAGTAGGCAGGAACACTGAAGCTTTCTTT,CASSEGVGRNTEAFF
-,16,TRBJ1-1,TRBV18,-,TGTGCCAGCTCACCATCCCCCAGGGGTATGGGCACTGAAGCTTTCTTT,CASSPSPRGMGTEAFF
-,14,TRBJ1-3,TRBV30,many,TGTGCCTGGAGGGCCACTTACAGTGGAAACACCATATATTTT,CAWRATYSGNTIYF
-,15,TRBJ2-3,TRBV7-9,many,TGTGCCAGCAGCTTAGCAGGGATCAAGCTCGATACGCAGTATTTT,CASSLAGIKLDTQYF
-,16,TRBJ1-4,TRBV25-1,few,TGTGCCAGCAGTGTTGGGCAGGCCCCGCATAATGAAAAACTGTTTTTT,CASSVGQAPHNEKLFF
TRBD1,15,TRBJ2-1,TRBV9,few,TGTGCCAGCAGCGTAGAGGACAGGGGCTACAATGAGCAGTTCTTC,CASSVEDRGYNEQFF
-,17,TRBJ1-4,TRBV18,many,TGTGCCAGCTCACCAATCTGGGGCGAAGAGGCTAATGAAAAACTGTTTTTT,CASSPIWGEEANEKLFF
-,14,TRBJ2-4,TRBV27,many,TGTGCCAGTGGGGACGGGCAGTCCAAAAACATTCAGTACTTC,CASGDGQSKNIQYF
-,12,TRBJ2-3,TRBV20-1,many,TGCAGTGCCGGACTTAGGGGAGATACGCAGTATTTT,CSAGLRGDTQYF
-,12,TRBJ2-3,TRBV20-1,-,TGCAGTGCTAGTAATGTTGCAGATACGCAGTATTTT,CSASNVADTQYF
-,15,TRBJ2-7,TRBV14,many,TGTGCCAGCAGCCAAGCGTTGGACTCAGGAGGGGAGCAGTACTTC,CASSQALDSGGEQYF
-,13,TRBJ2-7,TRBV6-2/TRBV6-3,many,TGTGCCAGCAGCCGCGATGAGGGATCCGAGCAGTACTTC,CASSRDEGSEQYF
TRBD2,14,TRBJ2-2,TRBV6-1,few,TGTGCCAGCAGGACTAGCCAAATTTCTGGGGAGCTGTTTTTT,CASRTSQISGELFF
-,14,TRBJ2-5,TRBV7-2,few,TGTGCCAGCAGTCTTACAGGGAACCAAGAGACCCAGTACTTC,CASSLTGNQETQYF
TRBD1,15,TRBJ2-1,TRBV2,many,TGTGCCAGCAGTTCAGGGACAGGACCAGGTAGGGAGCAGTTCTTC,CASSSGTGPGREQFF
-,14,TRBJ1-1,TRBV12-3/TRBV12-4,many,TGTGCCAGCAGTTTCCGGAGGGCGAACACTGAAGCTTTCTTT,CASSFRRANTEAFF
-,14,TRBJ1-2,TRBV28,many,TGTGCCAGCACCCCCGTCCCGGTTAACTATGGCTACACCTTC,CASTPVPVNYGYTF
TRBD1,16,TRBJ1-4,TRBV6-5,many,TGTGCCAGCAGTTACTCGATAGACAGGGGGTATGAAAAACTGTTTTTT,CASSYSIDRGYEKLFF
-,14,TRBJ2-1,TRBV12-3/TRBV12-4,many,TGTGCCAGCAGTACGGGACTTCAGTACAATGAGCAGTTCTTC,CASSTGLQYNEQFF
-,15,TRBJ1-1,TRBV27,-,TGCGCCAGCAGTTTATCTCGGGGGGCGAACACTGAAGCTTTCTTT,CASSLSRGANTEAFF
-,18,TRBJ2-2,TRBV29-1,-,TGCAGCGTTGAACTGGTGCCAATTCGACAGTCGAACACCGGGGAGCTGTTTTTT,CSVELVPIRQSNTGELFF
-,14,TRBJ1-2,TRBV5-1,few,TGCGCCAGCAGCCCATTAGGGGCCAGAGATGACTACACCTTC,CASSPLGARDDYTF
-,15,TRBJ2-5,TRBV5-6,-,TGTGCCAGCAGCTTGTCGGAGGACTCCCAAGAGACCCAGTACTTC,CASSLSEDSQETQYF
TRBD1,14,TRBJ2-7,TRBV5-1,many,TGCGCCAGCAGCTTGGAACAGGGGGCAGGTGAGCAGTACTTC,CASSLEQGAGEQYF
-,15,TRBJ2-5,TRBV11-2,many,TGTGCCAGCAGCTGGAGACAGGGAGGAGGAGAGACCCAGTACTTC,CASSWRQGGGETQYF
-,14,TRBJ2-1,TRBV7-9,many,TGTGCCAGCAGCTCGAGGCTTGATGACAATGAGCAGTTCTTC,CASSSRLDDNEQFF
TRBD1,13,TRBJ1-1,TRBV7-8,-,TGTGCCAGCAGCTTGCCAGGGGGCGGGAAAGCTTTCTTT,CASSLPGGGKAFF
-,13,TRBJ2-3,TRBV29-1,many,TGCAGCGAGTGGACTGCCTCCACAGATACGCAGTATTTT,CSEWTASTDTQYF
-,15,TRBJ2-5,TRBV15,many,TGTGCCACCAGACTCTTCCCGGGTCTAGTGGAGACCCAGTACTTC,CATRLFPGLVETQYF
-,16,TRBJ2-3,TRBV7-9,many,TGTGCCAGCAGCAGAGGAGCGGTAGCTAGCACAGATACGCAGTATTTT,CASSRGAVASTDTQYF
-,15,TRBJ2-1,TRBV11-3,many,TGTGCCAGCAGCTTAGGTCTAGCCTACTACAATGAGCAGTTCTTC,CASSLGLAYYNEQFF
-,16,TRBJ2-3,TRBV19,-,TGTGCCAGTAGTCCTCAGGGGAATGGGATCACAGATACGCAGTATTTT,CASSPQGNGITDTQYF
TRBD1,15,TRBJ2-2,TRBV5-4,many,TGTGCCAGCAGCCTTACGACAGGGTTCACCGGGGAGCTGTTTTTT,CASSLTTGFTGELFF
-,11,TRBJ1-2,TRBV12-3/TRBV12-4,many,TGTGCCAGCACCCAAATCTATGGCTACACCTTC,CASTQIYGYTF
-,15,TRBJ1-1,TRBV12-3/TRBV12-4,many,TGTGCCAGCAGTCCCCCAGGGCGGCCGAACACTGAAGCTTTCTTT,CASSPPGRPNTEAFF
-,14,TRBJ1-6,TRBV28,many,TGTGCCAGCAGTTTCGGACAGTATAATTCACCCCTCCACTTT,CASSFGQYNSPLHF
TRBD1,14,TRBJ1-4,TRBV12-3/TRBV12-4,many,TGTGCCAGCAGTTTTCGGACAGGAGATGAAAAACTGTTTTTT,CASSFRTGDEKLFF
TRBD1,15,TRBJ2-1,TRBV6-5,many,TGTGCCAGCAGTTACTCGTTCGAGAGGGGGCGTGAGCAGTTCTTC,CASSYSFERGREQFF
-,16,TRBJ1-5,TRBV5-6,-,TGTGCCAGCAGCTTGGGAGGGGGGTTTGGCAATCAGCCCCAGCATTTT,CASSLGGGFGNQPQHF